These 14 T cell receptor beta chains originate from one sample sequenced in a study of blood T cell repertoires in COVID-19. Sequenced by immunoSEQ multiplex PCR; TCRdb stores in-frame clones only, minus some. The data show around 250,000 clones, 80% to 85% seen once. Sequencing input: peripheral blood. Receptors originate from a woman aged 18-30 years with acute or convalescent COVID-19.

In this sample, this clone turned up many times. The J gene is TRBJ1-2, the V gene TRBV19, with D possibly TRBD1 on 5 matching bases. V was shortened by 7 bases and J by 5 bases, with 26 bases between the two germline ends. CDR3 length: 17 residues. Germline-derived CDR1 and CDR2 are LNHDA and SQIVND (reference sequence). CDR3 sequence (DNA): TGTGCCAGTACCCCCGCTTCAGGGTCCGGTTTACGGTATGGCTACACCTTC. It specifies CASTPASGSGLRYGYTF.

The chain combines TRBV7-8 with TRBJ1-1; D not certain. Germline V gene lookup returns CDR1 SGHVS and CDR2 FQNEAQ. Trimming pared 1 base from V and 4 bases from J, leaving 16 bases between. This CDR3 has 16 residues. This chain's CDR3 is CASSLVLSGGGTEAFF. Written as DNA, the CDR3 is TGTGCCAGCAGCTTAGTATTGTCGGGTGGCGGCACTGAAGCTTTCTTT.

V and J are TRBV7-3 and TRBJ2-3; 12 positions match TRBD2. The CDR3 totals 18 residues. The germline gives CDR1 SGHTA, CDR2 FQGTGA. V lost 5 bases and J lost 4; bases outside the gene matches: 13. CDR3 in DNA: TGTGCCAGCAGCCGAAGCCCGTTAGGGACTAGCGGGCCAGATACGCAGTATTTT. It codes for CASSRSPLGTSGPDTQYF. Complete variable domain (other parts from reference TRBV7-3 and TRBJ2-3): GAGVSQTPSNKVTEKGKYVELRCDPISGHTALYWYRQSLGQGPEFLIYFQGTGAADDSGLPNDRFFAVRPEGSVSTLKIQRTERGDSAVYLCASSRSPLGTSGPDTQYFGPGTRLTVL.

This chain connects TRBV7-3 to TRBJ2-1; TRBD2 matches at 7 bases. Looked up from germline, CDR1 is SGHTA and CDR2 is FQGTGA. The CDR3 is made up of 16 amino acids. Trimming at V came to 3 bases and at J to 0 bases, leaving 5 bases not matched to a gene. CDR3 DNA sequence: TGTGCCAGCAGCTTGGACTCTAGCGGCTCCTACAATGAGCAGTTCTTC. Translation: CASSLDSSGSYNEQFF.

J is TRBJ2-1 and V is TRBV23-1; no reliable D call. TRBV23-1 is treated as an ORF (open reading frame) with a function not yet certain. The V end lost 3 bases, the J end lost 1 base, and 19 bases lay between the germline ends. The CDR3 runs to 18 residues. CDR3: CASSHSLGEVRSYNEQFF. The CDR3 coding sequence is TGCGCCAGCAGTCACTCGTTAGGAGAGGTACGTTCCTACAATGAGCAGTTCTTC.

As DNA, the CDR3 is TGCGCCAGCAGCTTGGGGGTAGGACGCAAAGAGGGAGATACGCAGTATTTT. It is translated as CASSLGVGRKEGDTQYF. The chain employs TRBV5-1 and TRBJ2-3, with D maybe TRBD2 (5 bases). Trimming removed 0 bases at V and 5 bases at J, with 19 bases between. The germline gives CDR1 SGHRS, CDR2 YFSETQ. The CDR3 extends over 17 amino acids.

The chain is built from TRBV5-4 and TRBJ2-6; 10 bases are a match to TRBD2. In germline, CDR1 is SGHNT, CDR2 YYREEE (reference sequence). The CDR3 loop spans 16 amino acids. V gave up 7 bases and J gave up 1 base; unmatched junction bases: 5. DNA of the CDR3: TGTGCCAGCGACTATAGCGGGAGGTCTGGGGCCAACGTCCTGACTTTC. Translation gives CASDYSGRSGANVLTF.

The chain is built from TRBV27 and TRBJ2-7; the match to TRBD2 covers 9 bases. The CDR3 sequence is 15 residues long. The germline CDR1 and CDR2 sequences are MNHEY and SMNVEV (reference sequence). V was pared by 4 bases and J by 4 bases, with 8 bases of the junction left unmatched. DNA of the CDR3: TGTGCCAGCAGTTCCCTGACTAGCGGAGGGTACGAGCAGTACTTC. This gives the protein CASSSLTSGGYEQYF.

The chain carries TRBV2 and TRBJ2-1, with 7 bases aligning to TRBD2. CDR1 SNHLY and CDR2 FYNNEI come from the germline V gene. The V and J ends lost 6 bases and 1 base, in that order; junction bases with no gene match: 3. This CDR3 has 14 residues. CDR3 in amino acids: CASRGEGSYNEQFF. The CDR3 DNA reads TGTGCCAGCAGGGGGGAGGGGTCCTACAATGAGCAGTTCTTC.

CDR3 sequence reads: CASSQGDSTYGYTF. The DNA of the CDR3 is TGTGCCAGCAGCCAAGGAGATAGCACTTATGGCTACACCTTC. This sequence joins TRBV14 and TRBJ1-2; D uncertain. This CDR3 contains 14 residues. Trimming removed 1 base at V and 5 bases at J, with 11 bases between. Germline CDR1 reads SGHDN; CDR2 reads FVKESK.

CDR3: CASNAGDYGYTF. As DNA, the CDR3 is TGTGCCAGCAACGCAGGGGACTATGGCTACACCTTC. The chain joins TRBV2 to TRBJ1-2; weak D call: TRBD1 (6 bases). The CDR3 loop spans 12 amino acids. Per the germline V gene, CDR1 is SNHLY and CDR2 is FYNNEI. Trimming shortened V by 7 bases and J by 3 bases, and 9 bases separated the two germline ends.

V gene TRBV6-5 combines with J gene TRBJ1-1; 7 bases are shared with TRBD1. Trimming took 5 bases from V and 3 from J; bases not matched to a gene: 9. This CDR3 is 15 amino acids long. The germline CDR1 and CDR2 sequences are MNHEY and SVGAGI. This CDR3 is CASSNVQGEDTEAFF. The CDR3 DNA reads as TGTGCCAGCAGTAACGTCCAGGGGGAGGACACTGAAGCTTTCTTT.

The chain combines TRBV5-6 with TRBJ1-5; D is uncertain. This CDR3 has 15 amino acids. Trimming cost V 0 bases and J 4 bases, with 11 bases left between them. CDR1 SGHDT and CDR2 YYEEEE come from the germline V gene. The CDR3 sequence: CASSLERSGNQPQHF. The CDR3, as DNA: TGTGCCAGCAGCTTGGAGAGGTCCGGGAATCAGCCCCAGCATTTT.

The CDR3 reads CASSRARSNYGYTF. CDR3 sequence (DNA): TGTGCCAGCAGCCGAGCCCGCTCAAACTATGGCTACACCTTC. The chain links TRBV5-4 to TRBJ1-2; D ambiguous. V was trimmed by 4 bases and J by 2 bases, leaving 12 bases between them. CDR1 and CDR2 (germline): SGHNT, YYREEE (reference sequence). This CDR3 contains 14 residues. Supplemented by reference TRBV5-4 and TRBJ1-2, the full variable domain reads ETGVTQSPTHLIKTRGQQVTLRCSSQSGHNTVSWYQQALGQGPQFIFQYYREEENGRGNFPPRFSGLQFPNYSSELNVNALELDDSALYLCASSRARSNYGYTFGSGTRLTVV.